A selection of T cell receptor beta chains follows, all from one sample in a study of control samples from healthy donors and cancer patients. Produced via immunoSEQ multiplex PCR; TCRdb's table is partial and in-frame only. The sample consists of just under 150,000 clones, about 90% of them appearing once. The sample consisted of blood. The receptors here all came from a man aged 25 to 40 in good health. CDR3s include the opening cysteine and the closing phenylalanine or tryptophan. A D gene is named only where the DNA matches it firmly. Size values are once, few and many counts, or a class for expanded clones, and some rows have none.

d_gene: -; j_gene: TRBJ2-7; abundance: -; v_gene: TRBV19; CDR3aa: CASSVGAGEQYF; CDR3nt: TGTGCCAGTAGCGTGGGGGCGGGGGAGCAGTACTTC
d_gene: -; j_gene: TRBJ1-4; abundance: -; v_gene: TRBV28; CDR3aa: CASSPGINEKLFF; CDR3nt: TGTGCCAGCAGTCCAGGGATTAATGAAAAACTGTTTTTT
d_gene: -; j_gene: TRBJ1-6; abundance: -; v_gene: TRBV7-2; CDR3aa: CASSRGPLSSYNSPLHF; CDR3nt: TGTGCCAGCAGTCGCGGACCCTTAAGCTCCTATAATTCACCCCTCCACTTT
d_gene: TRBD2; j_gene: TRBJ2-1; abundance: -; v_gene: TRBV4-1; CDR3aa: CASSQDERGALLRNEQFF; CDR3nt: TGCGCCAGCAGCCAAGATGAGCGGGGGGCCCTTTTGAGGAATGAGCAGTTCTTC
d_gene: -; j_gene: TRBJ1-6; abundance: -; v_gene: TRBV30; CDR3aa: CAWTLGNGNSPLHF; CDR3nt: TGTGCGTGGACGCTAGGAAACGGGAATTCACCCCTCCACTTT
d_gene: TRBD1; j_gene: TRBJ1-1; abundance: -; v_gene: TRBV19; CDR3aa: CASRRQGTNTEAFF; CDR3nt: TGTGCCAGTAGAAGACAGGGGACGAACACTGAAGCTTTCTTT
d_gene: -; j_gene: TRBJ2-1; abundance: -; v_gene: TRBV6-5; CDR3aa: CASGGQGSGNEQFF; CDR3nt: TGTGCCAGCGGGGGTCAGGGGTCGGGGAATGAGCAGTTCTTC
d_gene: TRBD1; j_gene: TRBJ2-2; abundance: -; v_gene: TRBV7-9; CDR3aa: CASSFTGTGDTGELFF; CDR3nt: TGTGCCAGCAGCTTCACCGGGACAGGGGACACCGGGGAGCTGTTTTTT
d_gene: TRBD2; j_gene: TRBJ2-7; abundance: -; v_gene: TRBV14; CDR3aa: CASSLVAGGLMEQYF; CDR3nt: TGTGCCAGCAGCCTTGTAGCGGGGGGTCTCATGGAGCAGTACTTC
d_gene: -; j_gene: TRBJ1-6; abundance: -; v_gene: TRBV15; CDR3aa: CATSRDRDVQIYNSPLHF; CDR3nt: TGTGCCACCAGCAGAGATCGGGACGTTCAGATTTATAATTCACCCCTCCACTTT
d_gene: -; j_gene: TRBJ2-1; abundance: -; v_gene: TRBV28; CDR3aa: CASSRGNEQFF; CDR3nt: TGTGCCAGCAGCCGGGGAAATGAGCAGTTCTTC
d_gene: TRBD2; j_gene: TRBJ2-3; abundance: -; v_gene: TRBV2; CDR3aa: CASSAGGPPDTQYF; CDR3nt: TGTGCCAGCAGCGCGGGGGGCCCCCCAGATACGCAGTATTTT
d_gene: TRBD2; j_gene: TRBJ2-1; abundance: once; v_gene: TRBV24-1; CDR3aa: CATSDLGAGGYNEQFF; CDR3nt: TGTGCCACCAGTGATTTGGGGGCGGGGGGCTACAATGAGCAGTTCTTC
d_gene: -; j_gene: TRBJ1-6; abundance: -; v_gene: TRBV4-1; CDR3aa: CASSQRDVSSYNSPLHF; CDR3nt: TGCGCCAGCAGCCAGCGGGACGTCAGCTCCTATAATTCACCCCTCCACTTT
d_gene: TRBD1; j_gene: TRBJ1-2; abundance: -; v_gene: TRBV6-1; CDR3aa: CASSEQGESYGYTF; CDR3nt: TGTGCCAGCAGTGAACAGGGGGAAAGCTATGGCTACACCTTC
d_gene: -; j_gene: TRBJ2-3; abundance: -; v_gene: TRBV6-4; CDR3aa: CASSDSGVEPDTQYF; CDR3nt: TGTGCCAGCAGTGACTCGGGGGTCGAGCCAGATACGCAGTATTTT
d_gene: TRBD2; j_gene: TRBJ2-1; abundance: once; v_gene: TRBV5-4; CDR3aa: CASRASGGSWDEQFF; CDR3nt: TGTGCCAGCAGGGCTAGCGGGGGCTCTTGGGATGAGCAGTTCTTC
d_gene: -; j_gene: TRBJ1-5; abundance: -; v_gene: TRBV24-1; CDR3aa: CATSEGGSNQPQHF; CDR3nt: TGTGCCACCAGTGAAGGGGGATCGAATCAGCCCCAGCATTTT
d_gene: TRBD1; j_gene: TRBJ2-7; abundance: once; v_gene: TRBV28; CDR3aa: CASSPPGQGNEQYF; CDR3nt: TGTGCCAGCAGCCCTCCGGGACAGGGAAACGAGCAGTACTTC
d_gene: -; j_gene: TRBJ1-1; abundance: once; v_gene: TRBV12-1; CDR3aa: CASRDPVEAFF; CDR3nt: TGTGCCAGCAGGGATCCGGTTGAAGCTTTCTTT
d_gene: TRBD2; j_gene: TRBJ2-7; abundance: -; v_gene: TRBV4-1; CDR3aa: CASSQEPMPGLAGGPGEQYF; CDR3nt: TGCGCCAGCAGCCAAGAGCCGATGCCGGGACTAGCGGGGGGGCCGGGGGAGCAGTACTTC
d_gene: TRBD2; j_gene: TRBJ2-7; abundance: -; v_gene: TRBV6-1; CDR3aa: CASSERGEVSYEQYF; CDR3nt: TGTGCCAGCAGTGAACGGGGGGAAGTGTCCTACGAGCAGTACTTC
d_gene: -; j_gene: TRBJ2-1; abundance: -; v_gene: TRBV6-1; CDR3aa: CASSEGLLPGSYNEQFF; CDR3nt: TGTGCCAGCAGTGAAGGACTCCTACCAGGCTCCTACAATGAGCAGTTCTTC
d_gene: -; j_gene: TRBJ1-2; abundance: once; v_gene: TRBV2; CDR3aa: CASSDTAWAGNGYTF; CDR3nt: TGTGCCAGCAGTGATACGGCCTGGGCGGGGAATGGCTACACCTTC
d_gene: TRBD1; j_gene: TRBJ1-5; abundance: few; v_gene: TRBV3-1/TRBV3-2; CDR3aa: CASSLDRRDQPQHF; CDR3nt: TGTGCCAGCAGCCTGGACAGGCGGGACCAGCCCCAGCATTTT
d_gene: TRBD2; j_gene: TRBJ2-2; abundance: -; v_gene: TRBV9; CDR3aa: CASSGQRGGFTGELFF; CDR3nt: TGTGCCAGCAGCGGTCAGCGGGGGGGCTTCACCGGGGAGCTGTTTTTT
d_gene: -; j_gene: TRBJ1-2; abundance: -; v_gene: TRBV21-1; CDR3aa: CASSKQGQGTVGYTF; CDR3nt: TGTGCCAGCAGCAAGCAAGGACAGGGGACGGTAGGCTACACCTTC
d_gene: -; j_gene: TRBJ2-3; abundance: -; v_gene: TRBV6-1; CDR3aa: CASSDRVESQDTQYF; CDR3nt: TGTGCCAGCAGTGACAGGGTAGAATCCCAGGATACGCAGTATTTT
d_gene: TRBD2; j_gene: TRBJ2-7; abundance: few; v_gene: TRBV4-2; CDR3aa: CASSQGSGTSYEQYF; CDR3nt: TGTGCCAGCAGCCAAGGGTCCGGGACTAGCTACGAGCAGTACTTC
d_gene: -; j_gene: TRBJ1-1; abundance: -; v_gene: TRBV4-1; CDR3aa: CASSQEGYTEAFF; CDR3nt: TGCGCCAGCAGCCAAGAGGGGTATACTGAAGCTTTCTTT
d_gene: TRBD1; j_gene: TRBJ1-1; abundance: -; v_gene: TRBV7-3; CDR3aa: CASSPGTGDTEAFF; CDR3nt: TGTGCCAGCAGCCCCGGGACAGGGGACACTGAAGCTTTCTTT
d_gene: TRBD1; j_gene: TRBJ2-3; abundance: -; v_gene: TRBV10-2; CDR3aa: CANVDRYTDTQYF; CDR3nt: TGCGCCAACGTGGACAGGTACACAGATACGCAGTATTTT
d_gene: -; j_gene: TRBJ1-1; abundance: -; v_gene: TRBV5-5; CDR3aa: CASSLLNTEAFF; CDR3nt: TGTGCCAGCAGCTTGTTAAACACTGAAGCTTTCTTT
d_gene: TRBD2; j_gene: TRBJ2-1; abundance: -; v_gene: TRBV3-1/TRBV3-2; CDR3aa: CASSQDSRLAGGYDEQFF; CDR3nt: TGTGCCAGCAGCCAAGATTCGAGGCTAGCGGGGGGTTACGATGAGCAGTTCTTC
d_gene: -; j_gene: TRBJ1-4; abundance: once; v_gene: TRBV20-1; CDR3aa: CSARDEKLFF; CDR3nt: TGCAGTGCCCGGGACGAAAAACTGTTTTTT
d_gene: -; j_gene: TRBJ1-1; abundance: once; v_gene: TRBV12-3/TRBV12-4; CDR3aa: CASSLLEAFF; CDR3nt: TGTGCCAGCAGTTTACTCGAAGCTTTCTTT
d_gene: -; j_gene: TRBJ2-6; abundance: -; v_gene: TRBV12-3/TRBV12-4; CDR3aa: CASSAGANVLTF; CDR3nt: TGTGCCAGCAGTGCTGGGGCCAACGTCCTGACTTTC
d_gene: -; j_gene: TRBJ1-4; abundance: -; v_gene: TRBV12-5; CDR3aa: CASGLVRVGKLFF; CDR3nt: TGTGCTAGTGGTTTGGTACGGGTGGGAAAACTGTTTTTT
d_gene: TRBD1; j_gene: TRBJ2-1; abundance: -; v_gene: TRBV19; CDR3aa: CASRLQTGQGYNEQFF; CDR3nt: TGTGCCAGTAGGTTGCAAACGGGACAGGGCTACAATGAGCAGTTCTTC